A selection of T cell receptor beta chains follows, all from one sample in a study of T cells after yellow fever vaccination. TCRdb re-called the 5' RACE reads through MiXCR, storing one row per CDR3 protein. The data contain roughly 330,000 distinct CDR3 sequences, 6.8% of them singletons. The input for sequencing was PBMCs, taken roughly 47 days after the first yellow fever vaccination. The receptor source for this set is a man aged 18 to 30 who received the YFV17D yellow fever vaccine. Both conserved end residues are part of each CDR3. D genes are given only for firm matches. Rows give clone size only sometimes, using once, few, many, or a class for an expanded clone.

v_call	clone_size	j_call	d_call	cdr3_nt	cdr3_aa
TRBV11-2	NA	TRBJ1-3	NA	TGTGCCAGCAGCTTAATCCCCGGGGGCACCATATATTTT	CASSLIPGGTIYF
TRBV5-1	NA	TRBJ2-3	NA	TGCGCCAGCAGCTTGGCCGTCGGGGCGGATACGCAGTATTTT	CASSLAVGADTQYF
TRBV7-2	NA	TRBJ1-4	NA	TGTGCCAGCAGTTCTCAGGGAAAACTGTTTTTT	CASSSQGKLFF
TRBV5-5	few	TRBJ2-7	NA	TGTGCCAGCAGCTTGGAGGCAGACAGAAGGTACGAGCAGTACTTC	CASSLEADRRYEQYF
TRBV6-1	few	TRBJ1-6	NA	TGTGCCAGCAGTCTGTTGGTCCCGGGCACGGACCTTTCACCCCTCCACTTT	CASSLLVPGTDLSPLHF
TRBV5-6	few	TRBJ2-3	TRBD1	TGTGCCAGCATTAACAGGGGTAGCACAGATACGCAGTATTTT	CASINRGSTDTQYF
TRBV20-1	NA	TRBJ2-2	NA	TGCAGTGCGGGGGTGGGTGCCGGGGAGCTGTTTTTT	CSAGVGAGELFF
TRBV12-3/TRBV12-4	NA	TRBJ2-5	NA	TGTGCCAGCAGTTACCTAATGGAGACCCAGTACTTC	CASSYLMETQYF
TRBV6-6	many	TRBJ1-5	NA	TGTGCCAGCAGTTACGGGGAGCCCCAGCATTTT	CASSYGEPQHF
TRBV20-1	few	TRBJ2-6	NA	TGCAGTGCCCTACGGTTCTCTGGGGCCAACGTCCTGACTTTC	CSALRFSGANVLTF
TRBV5-1	NA	TRBJ2-1	TRBD1	TGCGCCAGCAGCGGATCCCCCGGGACAGGTTTATTCAATGAGCAGTTCTTC	CASSGSPGTGLFNEQFF
TRBV5-1	many	TRBJ1-1	NA	TGTGCCAGCAGTTCTACAGGGATGAACACTGAAGCTTTCTTT	CASSSTGMNTEAFF
TRBV11-2	few	TRBJ2-3	TRBD2	TGTGCCAGCAGCTTACTACTAGCGGGGGTGGGGGTCCCCACAGATACGCAGTATTTT	CASSLLLAGVGVPTDTQYF
TRBV5-6	few	TRBJ1-6	NA	TGTGCCAGCAGCTTGGGTCACTCACCCCTCCACTTT	CASSLGHSPLHF
TRBV12-3/TRBV12-4	NA	TRBJ1-6	NA	TGTGCCAGCAGTTTAGGGGGTTTAAATAATTCACCCCTCCACTTT	CASSLGGLNNSPLHF
TRBV4-1	NA	TRBJ2-7	TRBD1	TGCGCCAGCAGCCAAGGGACAGGGCAGTTGGGAGAGCAGTACTTC	CASSQGTGQLGEQYF
TRBV21-1	NA	TRBJ2-6	NA	TGTGCCACTGGGGGCGACCGACATCTATTAAGCTCTGGGGCCAACGTCCTGACTTTC	CATGGDRHLLSSGANVLTF
TRBV5-6	NA	TRBJ2-3	NA	TGTGCCAGCAGCTTGGGGTTGGCCTCGAATACGCAGTGTTTT	CASSLGLASNTQCF
TRBV10-3	NA	TRBJ2-7	NA	TGTGCCACCAGCCCCGGGGGCGACGAGCAGTACTTC	CATSPGGDEQYF
TRBV27	few	TRBJ1-1	TRBD1	TGTGCCAGCAGTACGACAGGGGCCATGAACACTGAAGCTTTCTTT	CASSTTGAMNTEAFF
TRBV4-1	NA	TRBJ2-5	NA	TGCGCCAGCAGCCAAGTGGACCTCCAAGAGACCCAGTACTTC	CASSQVDLQETQYF
TRBV9	few	TRBJ2-5	NA	TGTGCCAGCAGCGTAGTCGGGGAGTACCAAGAGACCCAGTACTTC	CASSVVGEYQETQYF
TRBV12-3/TRBV12-4	few	TRBJ1-4	NA	TGTGCCAGCAGTTTCGGGAATGAAAAACTGTTTTTT	CASSFGNEKLFF
TRBV2	NA	TRBJ1-1	NA	TGTGCCAGCAGTGCGGACGGGAACACTGAAGCTTTCTTT	CASSADGNTEAFF
TRBV27	NA	TRBJ2-5	TRBD2	TGTGCCAGCAGTCCGGGACTAGCTATAGAGACCCAGTACTTC	CASSPGLAIETQYF